The source of this TCR beta chain is a study of spatial heterogeneity in lung cancer. The V segment lost 7 bases and the J segment 4 bases; nucleotides outside the gene matches: 4. CDR3 length: 13 residues. CDR1 SEHNR and CDR2 FQNEAQ come from the germline V gene (reference sequence). Ten or more counts support this clonotype. This beta chain is an off-target read within a library intended for alpha chains, so its frequency means little. All TCR cDNA molecules were individually tagged with a unique molecular identifier. TCRdb analysed the 5' RACE reads with MiXCR anew, one entry per CDR3 protein. The table has more than 9,000 distinct CDR3 sequences, approximately 6.2% seen once; the top ten hold around 10%. This sample's time point: sample taken at primary tumor resection. Researchers sequenced whole RNA taken from tumor, nontumor lung or frozen PBMC without sorting. There were 72 donors, all of them untreated patients with early-stage non-small cell lung cancer.

This TCR came from a male donor with early-stage non-small cell lung cancer. This chain connects TRBV7-9 to TRBJ2-5, with 9 nucleotides matching TRBD1. The sample in question was normal lung tissue next to the tumor, obtained at surgery. DNA for the CDR3: TGTGCCAGCATCCCGACAGGGGGAGAGACCCAGTACTTC. Amino acid sequence: CASIPTGGETQYF.